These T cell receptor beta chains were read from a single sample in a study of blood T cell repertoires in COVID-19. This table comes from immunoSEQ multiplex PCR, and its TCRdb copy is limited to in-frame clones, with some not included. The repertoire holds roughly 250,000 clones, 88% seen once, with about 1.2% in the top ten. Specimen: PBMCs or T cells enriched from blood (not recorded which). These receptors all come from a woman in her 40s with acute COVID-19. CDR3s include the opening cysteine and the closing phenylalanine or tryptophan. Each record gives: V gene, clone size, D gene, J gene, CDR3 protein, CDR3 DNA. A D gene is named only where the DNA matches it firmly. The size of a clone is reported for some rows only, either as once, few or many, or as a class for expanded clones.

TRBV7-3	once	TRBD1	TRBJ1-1	CASSLTGTANTEAFF	TGTGCCAGCAGCTTAACGGGGACAGCGAACACTGAAGCTTTCTTT
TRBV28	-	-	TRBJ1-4	CASRRGAGEKLFF	TGTGCCAGCAGAAGGGGCGCCGGTGAAAAACTGTTTTTT
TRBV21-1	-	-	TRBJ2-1	CASSDIAGGPFYNEQFF	TGTGCCAGCAGCGACATAGCGGGAGGGCCATTTTACAATGAGCAGTTCTTC
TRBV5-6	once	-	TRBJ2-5	CASSSPRGSETQYF	TGTGCCAGCAGCTCCCCTAGAGGGTCCGAGACCCAGTACTTC
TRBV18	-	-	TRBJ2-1	CASFKSASNEQFF	TGTGCCAGTTTCAAGTCAGCGTCAAATGAGCAGTTCTTC
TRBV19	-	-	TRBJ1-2	CASTPTEGVWGYTF	TGTGCCAGTACCCCCACAGAGGGGGTGTGGGGCTACACCTTC
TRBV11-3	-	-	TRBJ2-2	CASSFQGNTGELFF	TGTGCCAGCAGCTTCCAGGGAAACACCGGGGAGCTGTTTTTT
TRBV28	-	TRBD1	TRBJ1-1	CASSTTGGPNTEAFF	TGTGCCAGCAGCACCACAGGGGGACCGAACACTGAAGCTTTCTTT
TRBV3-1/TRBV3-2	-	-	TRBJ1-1	CASSLRTARDTEAFF	TGTGCCAGCAGCCTTAGGACAGCCCGGGACACTGAAGCTTTCTTT
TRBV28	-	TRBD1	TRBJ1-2	CASSFRDSYGYTF	TGTGCCAGCAGTTTCCGGGACAGCTATGGCTACACCTTC
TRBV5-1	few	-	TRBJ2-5	CASSPQLGQGQETQYF	TGCGCCAGCAGCCCTCAATTGGGCCAGGGGCAAGAGACCCAGTACTTC
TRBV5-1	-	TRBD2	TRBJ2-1	CASSYLAGNSYNEQFF	TGCGCCAGCAGCTATCTAGCGGGAAACTCCTACAATGAGCAGTTCTTC
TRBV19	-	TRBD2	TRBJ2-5	CASRKNSGRAEETQYF	TGTGCCAGTAGGAAAAATAGCGGGAGGGCCGAAGAGACCCAGTACTTC
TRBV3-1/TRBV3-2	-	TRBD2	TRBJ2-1	CASSPTRGQRDYNEQFF	TGTGCCAGCAGCCCCACGCGAGGCCAGCGGGACTACAATGAGCAGTTCTTC
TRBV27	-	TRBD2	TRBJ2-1	CASTRLAGYNEQFF	TGTGCCAGCACCAGACTAGCGGGGTACAATGAGCAGTTCTTC
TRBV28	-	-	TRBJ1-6	CASRHNRVYNSPLHF	TGTGCCAGCCGTCACAACAGGGTGTATAATTCACCCCTCCACTTT
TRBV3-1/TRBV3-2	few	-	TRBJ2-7	CASSQGLDEQYF	TGTGCCAGCAGCCAAGGACTAGACGAGCAGTACTTC
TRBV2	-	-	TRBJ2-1	CASSEGGLASYNEQFF	TGTGCCAGCAGTGAAGGTGGGCTAGCTTCCTACAATGAGCAGTTCTTC
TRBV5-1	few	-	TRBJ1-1	CASSATEENTEAFF	TGCGCCAGCAGCGCCACAGAAGAGAACACTGAAGCTTTCTTT
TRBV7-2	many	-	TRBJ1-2	CASSTYLGADYGYTF	TGTGCCAGCAGCACCTATTTGGGGGCGGACTATGGCTACACCTTC